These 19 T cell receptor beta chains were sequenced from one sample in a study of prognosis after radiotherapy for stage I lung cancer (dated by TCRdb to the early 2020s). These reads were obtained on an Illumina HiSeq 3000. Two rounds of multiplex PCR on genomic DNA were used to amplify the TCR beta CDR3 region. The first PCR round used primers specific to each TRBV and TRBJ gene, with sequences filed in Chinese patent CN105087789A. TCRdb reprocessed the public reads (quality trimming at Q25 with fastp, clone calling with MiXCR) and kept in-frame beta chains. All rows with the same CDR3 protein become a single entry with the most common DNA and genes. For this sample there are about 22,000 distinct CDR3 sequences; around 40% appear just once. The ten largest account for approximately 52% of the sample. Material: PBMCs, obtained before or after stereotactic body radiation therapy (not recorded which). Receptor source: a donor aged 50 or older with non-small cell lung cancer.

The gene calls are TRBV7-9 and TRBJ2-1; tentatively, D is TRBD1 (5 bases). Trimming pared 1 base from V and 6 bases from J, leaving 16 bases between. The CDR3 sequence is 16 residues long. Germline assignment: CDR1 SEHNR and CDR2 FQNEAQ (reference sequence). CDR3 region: CASSLVDSGSGNEQFF. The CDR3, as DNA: TGTGCCAGCAGCTTAGTCGACAGTGGGTCGGGCAATGAGCAGTTCTTC.

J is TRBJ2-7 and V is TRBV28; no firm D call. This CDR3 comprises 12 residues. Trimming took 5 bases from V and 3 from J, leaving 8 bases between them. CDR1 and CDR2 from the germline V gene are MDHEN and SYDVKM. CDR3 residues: CASSPPHYEQYF. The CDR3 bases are TGTGCCAGCAGTCCGCCCCACTACGAGCAGTACTTC.

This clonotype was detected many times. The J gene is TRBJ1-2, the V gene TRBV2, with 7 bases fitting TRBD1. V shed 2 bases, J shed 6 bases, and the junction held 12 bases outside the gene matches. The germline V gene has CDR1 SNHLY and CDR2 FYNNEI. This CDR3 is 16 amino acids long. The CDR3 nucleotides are TGTGCCAGCAGTGAATATGGACAGGTTCTTATCAATGGCTACACCTTC. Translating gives CASSEYGQVLINGYTF.

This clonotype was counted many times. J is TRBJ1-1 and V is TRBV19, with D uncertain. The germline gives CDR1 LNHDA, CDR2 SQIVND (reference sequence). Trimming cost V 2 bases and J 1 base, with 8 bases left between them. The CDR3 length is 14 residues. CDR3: CASSISAGNTEAFF. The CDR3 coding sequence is TGTGCCAGTAGTATAAGCGCGGGGAACACTGAAGCTTTCTTT.

The CDR3 DNA reads TGTGCCAGCAGTGAGAAAGTTAAGCCCCAGCATTTT. It encodes CASSEKVKPQHF. V is TRBV6-1 and J is TRBJ1-5, with D unresolved. The V end was cut by 3 bases, the J end by 8 bases, with 8 bases between. This CDR3 is built from 12 residues. CDR1 is MNHNS and CDR2 is SASEGT in the germline V gene.

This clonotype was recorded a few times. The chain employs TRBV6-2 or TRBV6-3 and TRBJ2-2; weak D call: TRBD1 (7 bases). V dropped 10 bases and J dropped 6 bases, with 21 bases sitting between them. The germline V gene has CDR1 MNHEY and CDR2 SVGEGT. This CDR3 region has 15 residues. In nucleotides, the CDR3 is TGTGCCACCAAACCCACGGAGGGGGCGGCCGGGGAGCTGTTTTTT. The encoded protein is CATKPTEGAAGELFF.

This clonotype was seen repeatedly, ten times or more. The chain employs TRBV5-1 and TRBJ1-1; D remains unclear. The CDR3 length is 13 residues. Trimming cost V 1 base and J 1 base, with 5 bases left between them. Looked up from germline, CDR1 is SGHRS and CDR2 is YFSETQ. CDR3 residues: CASSLNENTEAFF. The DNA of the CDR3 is TGCGCCAGCAGCTTGAACGAGAACACTGAAGCTTTCTTT.

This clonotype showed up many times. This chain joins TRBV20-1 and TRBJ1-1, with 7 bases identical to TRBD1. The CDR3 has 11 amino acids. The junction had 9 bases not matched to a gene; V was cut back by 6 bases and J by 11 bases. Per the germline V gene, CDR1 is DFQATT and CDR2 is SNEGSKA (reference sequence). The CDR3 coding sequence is TGCAGTGCCTCAGCACAGGGGTCGGCTTTCTTT. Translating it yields CSASAQGSAFF.

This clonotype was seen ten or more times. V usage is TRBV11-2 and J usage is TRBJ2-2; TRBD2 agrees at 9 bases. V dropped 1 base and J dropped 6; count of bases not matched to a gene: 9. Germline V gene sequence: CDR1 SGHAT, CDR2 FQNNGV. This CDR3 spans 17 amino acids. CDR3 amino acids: CASSLGGGRARAGELFF. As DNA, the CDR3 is TGTGCCAGCAGCTTAGGAGGCGGGAGGGCCCGGGCCGGGGAGCTGTTTTTT.

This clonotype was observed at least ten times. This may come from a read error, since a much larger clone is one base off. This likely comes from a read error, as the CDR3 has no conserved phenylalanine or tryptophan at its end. The DNA of the CDR3 is TGTGCCAGCAGTTCCGGGGGCGTCGATACGCAGTATCTT. As protein: CASSSGGVDTQYL. V is TRBV9 and J is TRBJ2-3; D possibly matches TRBD1 or TRBD2 (6 bases each). CDR3 length: 13 amino acids. Trimming removed 5 bases from V and 6 bases from J, with 13 bases in between. Looked up from germline, CDR1 is SGDLS and CDR2 is YYNGEE.

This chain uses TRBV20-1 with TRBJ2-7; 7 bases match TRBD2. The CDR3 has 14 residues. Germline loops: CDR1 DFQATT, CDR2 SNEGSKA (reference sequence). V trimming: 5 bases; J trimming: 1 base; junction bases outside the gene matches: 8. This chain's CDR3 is CSAAEGLSSYEQYF. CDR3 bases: TGCAGTGCTGCCGAGGGACTATCTTCCTACGAGCAGTACTTC.

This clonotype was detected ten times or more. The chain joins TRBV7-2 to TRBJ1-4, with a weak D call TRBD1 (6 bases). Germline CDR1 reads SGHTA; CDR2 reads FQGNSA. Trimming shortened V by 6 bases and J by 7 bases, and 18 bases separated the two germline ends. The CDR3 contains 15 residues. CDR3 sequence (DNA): TGTGCCAGCAGTTCTCCGGGACATGGGGTTGAAAAACTGTTTTTT. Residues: CASSSPGHGVEKLFF.

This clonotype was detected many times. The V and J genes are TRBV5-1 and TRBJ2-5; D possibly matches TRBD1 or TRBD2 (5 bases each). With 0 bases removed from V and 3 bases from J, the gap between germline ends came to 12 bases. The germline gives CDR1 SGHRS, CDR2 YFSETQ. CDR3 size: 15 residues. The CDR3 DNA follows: TGCGCCAGCAGCTTGGCCGGGACGTCTGAAGAGACCCAGTACTTC. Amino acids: CASSLAGTSEETQYF.

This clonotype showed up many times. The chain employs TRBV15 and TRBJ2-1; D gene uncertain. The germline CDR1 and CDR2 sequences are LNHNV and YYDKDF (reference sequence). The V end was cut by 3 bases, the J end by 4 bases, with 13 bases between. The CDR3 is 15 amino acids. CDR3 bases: TGTGCCACCAGCAGGCTTGTCGGCTCGTACAATGAGCAGTTCTTC. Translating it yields CATSRLVGSYNEQFF. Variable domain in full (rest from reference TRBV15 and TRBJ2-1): DAMVIQNPRYQVTQFGKPVTLSCSQTLNHNVMYWYQQKSSQAPKLLFHYYDKDFNNEADTPDNFQSRRPNTSFCFLDIRSPGLGDTAMYLCATSRLVGSYNEQFFGPGTRLTVL.

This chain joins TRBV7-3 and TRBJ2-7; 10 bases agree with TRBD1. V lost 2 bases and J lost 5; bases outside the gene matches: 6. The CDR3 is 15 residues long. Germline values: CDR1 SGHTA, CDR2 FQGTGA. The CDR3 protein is CASSLGGQGIHEQYF. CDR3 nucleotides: TGTGCCAGCAGCTTAGGGGGACAGGGGATCCACGAGCAGTACTTC.

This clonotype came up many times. CDR3 in amino acids: CASSPQRTDQGYTF. The CDR3 DNA reads TGTGCCAGCTCACCCCAGAGGACCGACCAGGGCTACACCTTC. The rearrangement links TRBV18 to TRBJ1-2, with D uncertain. The CDR3 is 14 amino acids. The germline V gene encodes CDR1 KGHSH and CDR2 LQKENI. Trimming removed 3 bases at V and 8 bases at J, with 16 bases between.

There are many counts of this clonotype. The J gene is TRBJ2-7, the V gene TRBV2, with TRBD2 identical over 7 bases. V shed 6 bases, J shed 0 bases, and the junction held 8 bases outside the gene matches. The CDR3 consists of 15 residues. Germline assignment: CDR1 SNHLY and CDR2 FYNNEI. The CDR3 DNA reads TGTGCCAGCAGACGGGGGGACGGTAGCTCCTACGAGCAGTACTTC. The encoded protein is CASRRGDGSSYEQYF.

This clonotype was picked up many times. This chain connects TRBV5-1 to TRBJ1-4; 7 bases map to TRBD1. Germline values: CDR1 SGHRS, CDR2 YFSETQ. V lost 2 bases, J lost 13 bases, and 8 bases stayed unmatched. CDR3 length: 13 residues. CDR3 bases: TGCGCCAGCAGCTTCGACCCACAGGGGAGACTGTTTTTT. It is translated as CASSFDPQGRLFF. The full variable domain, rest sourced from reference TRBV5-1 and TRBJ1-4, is KAGVTQTPRYLIKTRGQQVTLSCSPISGHRSVSWYQQTPGQGLQFLFEYFSETQRNKGNFPGRFSGRQFSNSRSEMNVSTLELGDSALYLCASSFDPQGRLFFGSGTQLSVL.

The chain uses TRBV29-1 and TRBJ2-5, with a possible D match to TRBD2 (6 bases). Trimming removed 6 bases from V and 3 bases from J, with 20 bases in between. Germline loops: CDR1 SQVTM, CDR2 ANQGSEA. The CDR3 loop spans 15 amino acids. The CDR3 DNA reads TGCAGCGTCCTCGTTTTGGGACTGCCAGAAGAGACCCAGTACTTC. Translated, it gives CSVLVLGLPEETQYF.